Below are 23 T cell receptor beta chains sequenced from a single sample in a study of control samples from healthy donors and cancer patients. Repertoires were generated with immunoSEQ multiplex PCR, while TCRdb's copy carries only in-frame clones and drops some. The table lists approximately 150,000 clones, 91% of them singletons. The sequenced material came from blood. These receptors originate from a man under 40 in good health.

V is TRBV6-6 and J is TRBJ1-6, with TRBD1 matching over 9 bases. Germline assignment: CDR1 MNHNY and CDR2 SVGAGI (reference sequence). This CDR3 is built from 15 residues. The trim removed 10 bases at V and 3 bases at J, leaving 7 bases unmatched. The CDR3 spells CATQGQGSYNSPLHF. CDR3 in DNA: TGTGCCACTCAGGGACAGGGAAGCTATAATTCACCCCTCCACTTT.

This clone has ten or more counts. The chain links TRBV27 to TRBJ1-6; D not certain. The CDR3 extends over 13 amino acids. The V end was cut by 8 bases, the J end by 9 bases, with 14 bases between. The germline V gene encodes CDR1 MNHEY and CDR2 SMNVEV (reference sequence). The CDR3 is CASHPRSGSPLHF. The CDR3, as DNA: TGTGCCAGCCATCCTAGGAGTGGTTCACCCCTCCACTTT.

Comments on this clone: This could be a read error, since a much larger clone is one nucleotide away. The rearrangement links TRBV11-3 to TRBJ2-5, with D perhaps given as TRBD1 or TRBD2 (5 bases each). Germline assignment: CDR1 SGHNT and CDR2 YENEEA. This CDR3 is 11 amino acids long. DNA of the CDR3: TGTGCCAGCAGCAGAGGGGAGACCCGGTACTTC. As protein: CASSRGETRYF.

This clone was observed a single time. J is TRBJ1-1 and V is TRBV5-1; 7 bases are a match to TRBD1. The germline V gene encodes CDR1 SGHRS and CDR2 YFSETQ. With V trimmed by 1 base and J by 4 bases, 4 bases remained unmatched. The CDR3 is 14 amino acids. The CDR3 sequence: CASSLLAGGTEAFF. The CDR3 DNA reads TGCGCCAGCAGCTTGCTCGCAGGGGGCACTGAAGCTTTCTTT.

The gene calls are TRBV5-1 and TRBJ1-2; D is unclear. The CDR3 is 12 amino acids. The ends were cut back, 1 base at V and 3 bases at J, with 4 bases in the middle. Per germline, CDR1 SGHRS and CDR2 YFSETQ. CDR3 protein: CASSLNDYGYTF. In DNA, the CDR3 is TGCGCCAGCAGCTTGAATGACTATGGCTACACCTTC. The whole variable domain, remainder taken from reference TRBV5-1 and TRBJ1-2, is KAGVTQTPRYLIKTRGQQVTLSCSPISGHRSVSWYQQTPGQGLQFLFEYFSETQRNKGNFPGRFSGRQFSNSRSEMNVSTLELGDSALYLCASSLNDYGYTFGSGTRLTVV.

Here the CDR3 DNA reads TGTGGGGGGTTCCAGGGACAGGACGATCGAGGCTACACCTTC. It encodes CGGFQGQDDRGYTF. The rearrangement uses TRBV10-3 and TRBJ1-2, with 8 bases lining up with TRBD1. This CDR3 region has 14 residues. The germline gives CDR1 ENHRY, CDR2 SYGVKD.

The chain uses TRBV7-9 and TRBJ1-4; D uncertain. CDR1 and CDR2 from the germline V gene are SEHNR and FQNEAQ (reference sequence). CDR3 length: 15 residues. Trimming took off 1 base at V and 0 bases at J, with 6 bases between the two ends. The CDR3 sequence is CASSLEPTTNEKLFF. The CDR3 nucleotides are TGTGCCAGCAGCTTAGAACCAACAACTAATGAAAAACTGTTTTTT.

The rearrangement links TRBV5-5 to TRBJ1-2, with D tentatively TRBD1 (6 bases). The CDR3 consists of 14 residues. V was shortened by 0 bases and J by 8 bases, with 14 bases between the two germline ends. The germline CDR1 and CDR2 sequences are SGHKS and YYEKEE (reference sequence). CDR3 sequence reads: CASSLDRADQGYTF. The CDR3 DNA follows: TGTGCCAGCAGCTTGGACAGGGCAGATCAGGGCTACACCTTC. The full variable domain, in which reference TRBV5-5 and TRBJ1-2 provide the parts outside the CDR3, is DAGVTQSPTHLIKTRGQQVTLRCSPISGHKSVSWYQQVLGQGPQFIFQYYEKEERGRGNFPDRFSARQFPNYSSELNVNALLLGDSALYLCASSLDRADQGYTFGSGTRLTVV.

The chain recombines TRBV21-1 with TRBJ1-1; the table's D call TRBD1 went unverified against the DNA. TRBV21-1 is a pseudogene. The CDR3 is 17 amino acids. Written as DNA, the CDR3 is TGTGCCAGCAGCAGCAATCGGACAGGGGGGCCTAACACTGAAGCTTTCTTT. Its protein is CASSSNRTGGPNTEAFF.

A note on this clone: The same CDR3 is also encoded by other DNA sequences in this sample. The J gene is TRBJ1-3, the V gene TRBV27; possible D gene TRBD1, 5 bases. Between the trimmed V and J ends, which lost 5 bases and 1 base, there was a span of 9 bases. The CDR3 covers 14 residues. Germline CDR1 reads MNHEY; CDR2 reads SMNVEV (reference sequence). DNA of the CDR3: TGTGCCAGCAGTCTTGGGGGATCTGGAAACACCATATATTTT. Its translation: CASSLGGSGNTIYF.

The sample holds one count of this clone. This sequence joins TRBV11-2 and TRBJ1-1; a weak D match, TRBD1 (5 bases). With 10 bases removed from V and 5 bases from J, the gap between germline ends came to 14 bases. Germline CDR1 SGHAT, CDR2 FQNNGV. The CDR3 totals 12 residues. The CDR3 region has the DNA TGTGCCACTCCAGCGGGGGAAACTGAAGCTTTCTTT. Residues: CATPAGETEAFF. Full variable domain (remainder filled in from reference TRBV11-2 and TRBJ1-1): EAGVAQSPRYKIIEKRQSVAFWCNPISGHATLYWYQQILGQGPKLLIQFQNNGVVDDSQLPKDRFSAERLKGVDSTLKIQPAKLEDSAVYLCATPAGETEAFFGQGTRLTVV.

V usage is TRBV7-9 and J usage is TRBJ1-1; D gene uncertain. Germline lookup yields CDR1 SEHNR and CDR2 FQNEAQ (reference sequence). The CDR3 consists of 17 residues. Trimming stripped 1 base from V and 3 bases from J, with 18 bases between. The CDR3 bases are TGTGCCAGCAGCTTAGATCCCCGGGCCCCATGGGACACTGAAGCTTTCTTT. As protein: CASSLDPRAPWDTEAFF.

The chain links TRBV12-3 or TRBV12-4 to TRBJ2-5; D is unclear. This CDR3 comprises 13 residues. Trimming left V 4 bases short and J 5 bases short, with 11 bases between. In nucleotides, the CDR3 is TGTGCCAGCAGTTCGTCCCGGTTGGAGACCCAGTACTTC. Its translation is CASSSSRLETQYF.

This clone has a handful of counts. This chain joins TRBV6-1 and TRBJ1-1, with no clear D. Germline loops: CDR1 MNHNS, CDR2 SASEGT. This CDR3 contains 12 residues. V was cut by 1 base and J by 6 bases, with 6 bases left in between. The CDR3 DNA sequence: TGTGCCAGCAGTGAAGTCTCATCTGAAGCTTTCTTT. As protein: CASSEVSSEAFF.

The chain employs TRBV7-9 and TRBJ2-2, with TRBD2 matching 10 bases. Germline loops: CDR1 SEHNR, CDR2 FQNEAQ (reference sequence). V was pared by 7 bases and J by 0 bases, with 11 bases of the junction left unmatched. The CDR3 contains 18 residues. The DNA for the CDR3 is TGTGCCAGCAAGAGCGGGGGGGCCTCCCAAGCGAACACCGGGGAGCTGTTTTTT. This codes for CASKSGGASQANTGELFF.

The chain couples TRBV19 to TRBJ2-2; D not resolved. The CDR3 consists of 17 residues. In germline, CDR1 is LNHDA, CDR2 SQIVND (reference sequence). The germline V and J ends were trimmed by 8 bases and 0 bases, with 19 bases remaining between them. CDR3 DNA sequence: TGTGCCAGTGCGATCCTTGGCAGCATAACGAACACCGGGGAGCTGTTTTTT. This codes for CASAILGSITNTGELFF.

J is TRBJ2-1 and V is TRBV19; TRBD1 or TRBD2 may be the D gene (5 bases each). From germline, CDR1 is LNHDA and CDR2 SQIVND (reference sequence). The CDR3 consists of 14 residues. Trimming took 8 bases from V and 7 from J, leaving 18 bases between them. CDR3 amino acids: CASARWDQGNEQFF. The CDR3 region has the DNA TGTGCCAGTGCCCGCTGGGACCAGGGAAATGAGCAGTTCTTC.

V and J are TRBV5-8 and TRBJ1-2; D may be TRBD1 (6 bases). The length of the CDR3 is 15 residues. V dropped 1 base and J dropped 6 bases, with 16 bases sitting between them. Germline assignment: CDR1 SGHTS and CDR2 YDEGEE. The CDR3 is CASSLLRTAENGYTF. In DNA, the CDR3 is TGTGCCAGCAGCTTGCTTCGGACAGCCGAGAATGGCTACACCTTC.

V and J are TRBV10-3 and TRBJ2-7, with TRBD1 identical over 7 bases. V was pared by 5 bases and J by 2 bases, with 3 bases of the junction left unmatched. From germline, CDR1 is ENHRY and CDR2 SYGVKD. The CDR3 length is 13 residues. The CDR3 spells CAISNGQAYEQYF. DNA for the CDR3: TGTGCCATCAGTAACGGACAGGCCTACGAGCAGTACTTC.

The J gene is TRBJ1-1, the V gene TRBV10-3; D is perhaps TRBD1 (5 bases). The CDR3 length is 11 residues. Germline CDR1 reads ENHRY; CDR2 reads SYGVKD. V was clipped by 4 bases and J by 7 bases, with 7 bases between them. The CDR3 sequence: CAISGGGEAFF. The CDR3 nucleotides are TGTGCCATCAGTGGGGGCGGTGAAGCTTTCTTT.

The chain combines TRBV5-6 with TRBJ1-2; TRBD1 might be the D (6 bases). Germline V gives CDR1 SGHDT, CDR2 YYEEEE. This CDR3 has 16 residues. Trimming stripped 4 bases from V and 1 base from J, with 17 bases between. The DNA of the CDR3 is TGTGCCAGCAGCCGGATGGGGGACATAATTAACTATGGCTACACCTTC. It translates to CASSRMGDIINYGYTF.

This clone was seen only once. V usage is TRBV5-6 and J usage is TRBJ1-2, with 9 bases lining up with TRBD1. Trimming at V came to 4 bases and at J to 4 bases, leaving 2 bases not matched to a gene. CDR3 length: 13 residues. The V gene's germline CDR1 is SGHDT and CDR2 YYEEEE. CDR3: CASSGTGSYGYTF. DNA for the CDR3: TGTGCCAGCAGCGGGACAGGGTCCTATGGCTACACCTTC.

This chain links TRBV6-1 with TRBJ2-3, with D possibly being TRBD2 (6 bases). The CDR3 extends over 17 amino acids. V lost 2 bases and J 4 bases, leaving 19 bases between the germline ends. CDR1 and CDR2 from the germline V gene are MNHNS and SASEGT. The CDR3 protein is CASSERGPGWGADTQYF. CDR3 in DNA: TGTGCCAGCAGTGAAAGGGGCCCTGGGTGGGGGGCAGATACGCAGTATTTT.